This T cell receptor (beta chain) was recorded in a study of cytomegalovirus exposure and HLA in healthy donors. The CDR3 has 14 residues. V shed 2 bases and J shed 6 bases, with 12 bases lying between them. Germline loops: CDR1 SGHKS, CDR2 YYEKEE (reference sequence). Use of 60 Vbeta and 13 Jbeta primers characterized the PCR. Sequencing used immunoSEQ multiplex PCR; TCRdb keeps in-frame clones, though not all of them. This sample has around 140,000 clones, with about two thirds found just once. This receptor was identified in a man aged 50-59 years in good health and CMV-seropositive. The sample was PBMCs. V gene TRBV5-5 combines with J gene TRBJ2-1; D is undetermined. The CDR3 spells CASSFITAPNEQFF. In DNA, the CDR3 is TGTGCCAGCAGCTTCATTACTGCTCCCAATGAGCAGTTCTTC.